This T cell receptor (beta chain) originates from a study of T-cell memory formation after mild COVID-19. General study results and limits: Among clones contracting day 15 to 85, CD4/CD8 was balanced, whereas later expanders leaned CD4+. Some responding clones appeared in pre-infection memory, suggesting cross-reactive memory joined.

This clonotype was seen a few times. What it binds is not known. It was 5'RACE with constant-segment primers that produced the TCR alpha and TCR beta cDNA libraries, which carried sample barcodes and UMIs. TCRdb itself ran the 5' RACE reads through MiXCR, one entry per CDR3 protein. The repertoire holds 300,000 to 400,000 distinct CDR3 sequences, with around 28% as singletons. From germline, CDR1 is LGHNA and CDR2 YNFKEQ. The ends were cut back, 0 bases at V and 3 bases at J, with 11 bases in the middle. The CDR3 consists of 15 residues. Sequencing was performed on PBMCs or a T cell subset sorted from them (not recorded which). This receptor was taken from an adult woman who had mild COVID-19 (a few samples of this study predate the infection). Cell type and time point are not known. J is TRBJ1-1 and V is TRBV4-2, with D unclear. CDR3 in amino acids: CASSQEIGSYTEAFF. The CDR3 DNA reads as TGTGCCAGCAGCCAAGAGATCGGGAGTTACACTGAAGCTTTCTTT.